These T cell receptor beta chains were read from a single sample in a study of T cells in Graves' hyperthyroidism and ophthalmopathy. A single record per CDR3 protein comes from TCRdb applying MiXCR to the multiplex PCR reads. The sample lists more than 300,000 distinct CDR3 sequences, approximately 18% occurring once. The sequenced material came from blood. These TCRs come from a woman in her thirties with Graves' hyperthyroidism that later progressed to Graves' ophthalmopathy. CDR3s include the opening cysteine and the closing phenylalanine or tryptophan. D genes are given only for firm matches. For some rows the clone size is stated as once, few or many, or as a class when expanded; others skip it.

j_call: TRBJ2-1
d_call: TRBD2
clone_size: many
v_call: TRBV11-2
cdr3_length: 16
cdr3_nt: TGTGCCAGCAGCTCCCTCCGGGGGGTCTCCTACAATGAGCAGTTCTTC
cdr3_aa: CASSSLRGVSYNEQFF

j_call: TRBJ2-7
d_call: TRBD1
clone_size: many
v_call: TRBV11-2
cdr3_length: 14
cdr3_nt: TGTGCCAGCAGCATCGGACAGGGGCTGGTAGAGCAGTACTTC
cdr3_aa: CASSIGQGLVEQYF

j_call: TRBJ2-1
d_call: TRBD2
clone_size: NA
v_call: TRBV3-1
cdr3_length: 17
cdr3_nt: TGTGCCAGCAGCCATTCGAGCGGGGGTAGCTCCTACAATGAGCAGTTCTTC
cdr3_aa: CASSHSSGGSSYNEQFF

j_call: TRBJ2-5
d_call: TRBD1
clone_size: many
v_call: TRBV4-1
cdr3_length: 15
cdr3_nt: TGCGCCAGCAGCCAAGGGACAGGGGACGTGGAGACCCAGTACTTC
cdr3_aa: CASSQGTGDVETQYF

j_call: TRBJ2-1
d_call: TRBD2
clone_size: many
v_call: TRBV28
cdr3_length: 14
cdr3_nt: TGTGCCAGCAGTTTCTATCGAGCGGGGGGTGAGCAGTTCTTC
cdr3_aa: CASSFYRAGGEQFF

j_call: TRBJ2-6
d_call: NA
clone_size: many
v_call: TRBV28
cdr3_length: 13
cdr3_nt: TGTGCCAGCATGCGAAGGGGGGCCAACGTCCTGACTTTC
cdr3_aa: CASMRRGANVLTF

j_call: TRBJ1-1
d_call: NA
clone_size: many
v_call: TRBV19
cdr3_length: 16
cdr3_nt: TGTGCCAGTAGTATCCGGACGGAGACATTGAACACTGAAGCTTTCTTT
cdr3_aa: CASSIRTETLNTEAFF

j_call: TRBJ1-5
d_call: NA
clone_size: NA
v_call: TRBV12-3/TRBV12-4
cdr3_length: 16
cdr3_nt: TGTGCCAGCAGTTTTAGTGCCGTCCGATCCAATCAGCCCCAGCATTTT
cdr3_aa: CASSFSAVRSNQPQHF

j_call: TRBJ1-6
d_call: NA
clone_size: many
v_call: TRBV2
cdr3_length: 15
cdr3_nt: TGTGCCAGCAGTGTACGGGGGTGGCTGGGCTCACCCCTCCACTTT
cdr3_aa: CASSVRGWLGSPLHF

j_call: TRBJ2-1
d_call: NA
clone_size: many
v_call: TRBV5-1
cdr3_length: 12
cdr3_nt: TGCGCCAGCAGCTTCCCAAGCGATGAGCAGTTCTTC
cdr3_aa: CASSFPSDEQFF

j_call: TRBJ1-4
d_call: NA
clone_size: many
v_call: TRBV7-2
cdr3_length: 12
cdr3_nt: TGTGCCAGCAGCGGCTTCGGGGAAAAACTGTTTTTT
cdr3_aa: CASSGFGEKLFF

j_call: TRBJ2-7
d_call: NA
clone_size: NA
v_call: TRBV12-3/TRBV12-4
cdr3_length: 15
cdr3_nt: TGTGCCAGCAGTTTATCGGTTCGGGTACATGAAGAGCAGTACTTC
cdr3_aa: CASSLSVRVHEEQYF

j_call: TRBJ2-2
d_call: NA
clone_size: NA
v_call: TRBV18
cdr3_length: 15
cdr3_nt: TGTGCCAGCTCACCACCCCCTCAGGTCACCGGGGAGCTGTTTTTT
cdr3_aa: CASSPPPQVTGELFF

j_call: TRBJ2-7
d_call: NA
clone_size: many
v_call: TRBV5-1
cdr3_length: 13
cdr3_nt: TGCGCCAGCAGCTTGCGAGGGAACGACGAGCAGTACTTC
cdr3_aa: CASSLRGNDEQYF

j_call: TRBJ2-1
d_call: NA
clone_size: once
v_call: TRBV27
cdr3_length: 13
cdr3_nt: TGTGCCAGCAGTGTAGCCGGGGACAACGACCAGTTCTTC
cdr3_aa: CASSVAGDNDQFF

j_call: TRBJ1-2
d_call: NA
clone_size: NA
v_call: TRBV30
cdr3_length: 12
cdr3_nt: TGTGCCTGGAGTTTGGAGGGCTATGGCTACACCTTC
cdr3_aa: CAWSLEGYGYTF

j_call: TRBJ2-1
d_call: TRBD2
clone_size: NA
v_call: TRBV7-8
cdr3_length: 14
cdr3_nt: TGTGCCAGCAGGCTAGCGGGAGGGCTGGATGAGCAGTTCTTC
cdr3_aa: CASRLAGGLDEQFF

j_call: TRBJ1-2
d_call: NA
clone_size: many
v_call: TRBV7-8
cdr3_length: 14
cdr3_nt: TGTGCCAGCAGCTTGGCGGGTCCCGGCTATGGCTACACCTTC
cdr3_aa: CASSLAGPGYGYTF

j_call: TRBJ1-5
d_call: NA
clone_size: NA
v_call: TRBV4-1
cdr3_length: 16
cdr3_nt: TGCGCCAGCAGCCAAGGGACGGGGGTAGGAAATCAGCCCCAGCATTTT
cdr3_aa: CASSQGTGVGNQPQHF

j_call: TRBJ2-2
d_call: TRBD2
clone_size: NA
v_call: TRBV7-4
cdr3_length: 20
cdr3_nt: TGTGCCAGCAGCTTAGCAAAGGGGACTAGCGGGAGGCGTGTCACCGGGGAGCTGTTTTTT
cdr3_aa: CASSLAKGTSGRRVTGELFF

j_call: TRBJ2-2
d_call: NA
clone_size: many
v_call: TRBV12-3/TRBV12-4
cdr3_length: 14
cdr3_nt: TGTGCCAGCAGTCTAACCGGCGGCGCCGGGGAGCTGTTTTTT
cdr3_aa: CASSLTGGAGELFF

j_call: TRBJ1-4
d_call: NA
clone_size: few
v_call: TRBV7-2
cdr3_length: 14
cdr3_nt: TGTGCCAGCAGCAACCGTCCCATTAATGAAAAACTGTTTTTT
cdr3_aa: CASSNRPINEKLFF

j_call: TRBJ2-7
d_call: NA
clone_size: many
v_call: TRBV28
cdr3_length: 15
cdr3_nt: TGTGCCAGCAGTTTCAGTGATGGGGGGTACTACGAGCAGTACTTC
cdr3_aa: CASSFSDGGYYEQYF

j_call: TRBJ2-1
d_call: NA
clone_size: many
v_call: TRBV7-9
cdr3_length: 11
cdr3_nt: TGTGCCAGCAGCCACAACAATGAGCAGTTCTTC
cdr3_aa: CASSHNNEQFF

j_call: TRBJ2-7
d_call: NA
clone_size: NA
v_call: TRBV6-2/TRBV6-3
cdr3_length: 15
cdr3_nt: TGTGCCAGCAGGGGGGAGAAAGGACACGGCTACGAGCAGTACTTC
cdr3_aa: CASRGEKGHGYEQYF

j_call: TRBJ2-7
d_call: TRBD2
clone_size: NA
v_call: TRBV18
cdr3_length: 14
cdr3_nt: TGTGCCAGCTCTCGGACTAGCGGGAGATACGAGCAGTACTTC
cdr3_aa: CASSRTSGRYEQYF

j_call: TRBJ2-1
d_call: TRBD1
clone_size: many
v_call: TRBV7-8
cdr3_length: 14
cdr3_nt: TGTGCCAGCAGCTTTCGGACAGGGTCGAATGAGCAGTTCTTC
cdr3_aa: CASSFRTGSNEQFF

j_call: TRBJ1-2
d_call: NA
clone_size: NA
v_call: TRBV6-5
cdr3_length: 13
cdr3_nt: TGTGCCAGCAGTTACGTGGGTCTCCATGGCTACACCTTC
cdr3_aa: CASSYVGLHGYTF

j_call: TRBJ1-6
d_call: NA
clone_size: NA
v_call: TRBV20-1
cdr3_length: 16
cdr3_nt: TGCAGTGCTAGTTTGGGGCAGGGGCGGAATAATTCACCCCTCCACTTT
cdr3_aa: CSASLGQGRNNSPLHF

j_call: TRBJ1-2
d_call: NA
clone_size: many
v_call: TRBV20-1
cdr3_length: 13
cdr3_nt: TGCAGTGCTAGACCCCCCCTGTCCCATGGCTACACCTTC
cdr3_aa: CSARPPLSHGYTF

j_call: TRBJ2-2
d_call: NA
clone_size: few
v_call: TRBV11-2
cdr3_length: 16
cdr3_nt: TGTGCCAGCAGCTTGGCTTTTGGGATTGGGTCCGGGGAGCTGTTTTTT
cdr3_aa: CASSLAFGIGSGELFF

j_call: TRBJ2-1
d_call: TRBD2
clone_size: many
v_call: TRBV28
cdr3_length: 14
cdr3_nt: TGTGCCACCACGTCGCGGGAGGTTAACAATGAGCAGTTCTTC
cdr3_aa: CATTSREVNNEQFF

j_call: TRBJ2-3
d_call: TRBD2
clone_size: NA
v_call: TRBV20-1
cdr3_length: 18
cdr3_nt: TGCAGTGCGGTTCCGGGACTAGCGGGAGCCGGGAGCACAGATACGCAGTATTTT
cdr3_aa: CSAVPGLAGAGSTDTQYF

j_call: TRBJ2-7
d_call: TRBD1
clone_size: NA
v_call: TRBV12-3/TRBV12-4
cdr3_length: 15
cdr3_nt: TGTGCCAGCAGTACGACCGGGACAGGGGTCTACGAGCAGTACTTC
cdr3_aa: CASSTTGTGVYEQYF

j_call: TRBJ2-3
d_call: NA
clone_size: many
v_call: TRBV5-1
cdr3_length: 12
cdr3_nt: TGTGCCAGCAGTCCCGGCACAGATACGCAGTATTTT
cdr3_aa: CASSPGTDTQYF

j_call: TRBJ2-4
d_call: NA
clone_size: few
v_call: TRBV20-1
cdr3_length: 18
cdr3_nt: TGCAGTGCTAGACTTCCTAGGGCGGGTGGCCTAGCCAAAAACATTCAGTACTTC
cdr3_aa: CSARLPRAGGLAKNIQYF

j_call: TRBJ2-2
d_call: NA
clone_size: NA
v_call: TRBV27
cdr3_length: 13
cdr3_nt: TGTGCCAGCAGGCCTATGAGGGCCGGGGAGCTGTTTTTT
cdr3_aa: CASRPMRAGELFF

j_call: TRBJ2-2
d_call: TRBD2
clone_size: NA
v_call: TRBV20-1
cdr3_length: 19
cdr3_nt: TGCAGTGCTAGAGATATGGGGGAGGGCCTAGAAAAGAACACCGGGGAGCTGTTTTTT
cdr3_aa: CSARDMGEGLEKNTGELFF

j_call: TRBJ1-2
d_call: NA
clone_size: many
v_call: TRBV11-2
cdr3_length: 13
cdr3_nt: TGTGCCAGCAGCCTCCCGGACGTATATGGCTACACCTTC
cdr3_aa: CASSLPDVYGYTF

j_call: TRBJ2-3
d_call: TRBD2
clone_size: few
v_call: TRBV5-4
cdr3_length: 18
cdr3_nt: TGTGCCAGCAGCTTGTCCCCCAGGACTAGCGGGGGAACAGATACGCAGTATTTT
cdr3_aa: CASSLSPRTSGGTDTQYF

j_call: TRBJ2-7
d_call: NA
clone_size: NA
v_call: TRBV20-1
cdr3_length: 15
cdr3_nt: TGCAGTGCTAGAGATCAAGCTAGCGTTTCCTACGAGCAGTACTTC
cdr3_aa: CSARDQASVSYEQYF

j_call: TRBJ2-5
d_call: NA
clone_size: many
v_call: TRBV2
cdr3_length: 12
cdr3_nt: TGTGCCAGCGCCTTACAGGAAGAGACCCAGTACTTC
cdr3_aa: CASALQEETQYF

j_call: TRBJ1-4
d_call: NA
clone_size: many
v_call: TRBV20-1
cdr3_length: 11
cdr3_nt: TGCAGTGCTAGAGAGGATGAAAAACTGTTTTTT
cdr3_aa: CSAREDEKLFF

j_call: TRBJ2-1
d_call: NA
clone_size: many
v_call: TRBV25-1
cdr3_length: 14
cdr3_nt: TGTGCCAGCAGTGGTGGGGGTTCGGGCAATGAGCAGTTCTTC
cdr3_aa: CASSGGGSGNEQFF